These T cell receptor delta chains were read from a single sample in a study of human gamma delta and Vdelta1 T cells. No cognate antigen is known for these TCRs. TCRdb re-called clones from the PCR reads using CATT. The sample consists of about 6,400 delta-chain clones, around two fifths of them appearing once. Source material: Vdelta1 gamma-delta T cells from blood grown in culture (DOT cells). These receptor sequences come from a human donor in good health. The CDR3 runs from the conserved cysteine through the conserved F or W. A D gene is named only where the DNA matches it firmly. The size of a clone is reported for some rows only, either as once, few or many, or as a class for expanded clones.

d_call,v_call,clone_size,j_call,cdr3_nt,cdr3_aa
TRDD2,TRDV1,.,TRDJ1,TGTGCTCTTGGGACCAACCCGACTTCCTACCCAAGGATATTTTTGGCCGATAAACTCATCTTT,CALGTNPTSYPRIFLADKLIF
.,TRDV1,.,TRDJ1,TGTGCTCTTGGGGAACCCTCCTACTACTGGGGAGGGACCACCGATAAACTCATCTTT,CALGEPSYYWGGTTDKLIF
.,TRDV1,.,TRDJ1,TGTGCTCTTGGGGGACGGCTGGGGGATAAACTCATCTTT,CALGGRLGDKLIF
TRDD3,TRDV1,.,TRDJ1,TGTGCTCATTCTGGTACGCTACTGGGGGATAGATACACCGATAAACTCATCTTT,CAHSGTLLGDRYTDKLIF
TRDD3,TRDV1,few,TRDJ1,TGTGCTCTTGGGAACTTCCTTTCCTATGCGAACGGATACTGGGGGAATTACACCGATAAACTCATCTTT,CALGNFLSYANGYWGNYTDKLIF
TRDD3,TRDV1,few,TRDJ1,TGTGCTCTTGGGGAATTTCCCCTACTGGGGGAAATCCTTTACACCGATAAACTCATCTTT,CALGEFPLLGEILYTDKLIF
TRDD3,TRDV1,.,TRDJ1,TGTGCTCTTGGGGAACTCGCCACGAATTGGGGGACCGGTCGCCACACCGATAAACTCATCTTT,CALGELATNWGTGRHTDKLIF
TRDD3,TRDV1,few,TRDJ1,TGTGCTCTTGGGGAACTAGGGCGTCCACGAGTGGGGGATAGAGGCACCGATAAACTCATCTTT,CALGELGRPRVGDRGTDKLIF
TRDD3,TRDV1,.,TRDJ1,TGTGCTCTTGGGGACACAGCGCGGTTACGTGCTATGGGACTGGGGGATAGGGGGACCGATAAACTCATCTTT,CALGDTARLRAMGLGDRGTDKLIF
TRDD3,TRDV1,.,TRDJ1,TGTGCTCTTGGGGAACTGATCCTGAGGCTGGGGGCCAACACCGATAAACTCATCTTT,CALGELILRLGANTDKLIF
TRDD3,TRDV1,few,TRDJ1,TGTGCTCTTGGGGAACAGCTTCCCCTCACTGGGGGGCTACCGTACACCGATAAACTCATCTTT,CALGEQLPLTGGLPYTDKLIF
.,TRDV1,few,TRDJ1,TGTGCTCTTGGGGAAGGCACCCCTTCGAGCCCCCGGACACTCATCTTT,CALGEGTPSSPRTLIF
TRDD3,TRDV1,.,TRDJ3,TGTGCTCTTGGGGGGTCTATTCCTACGTCCATTGCTGGGGGATACTCCCCGAGCTCCTGGGACACCCGACAGATGTTTTTC,CALGGSIPTSIAGGYSPSSWDTRQMFF
.,TRDV1,.,TRDJ1,TGTGCTCTTGGGGACCTCTCCGGTGCGAGACACACCGATAAACTCATCTTT,CALGDLSGARHTDKLIF
TRDD3,TRDV1,.,TRDJ1,TGTGCTCTTGGGGAACTTGTTCTGGGGGATAGAGCCGATAAACTCATCTTT,CALGELVLGDRADKLIF
TRDD3,TRDV1,medium-sized,TRDJ1,TGTGCTCTTGGGGAACTAAGTACCGTACTGGGGGATACGCAGGGCGATAAACTCATCTTT,CALGELSTVLGDTQGDKLIF
TRDD3,TRDV1,.,TRDJ1,TGTGCTCTTGGTAGCCTAAGTACTGGGGAGGACACCGATAAACTCATCTTT,CALGSLSTGEDTDKLIF
TRDD3,TRDV1,.,TRDJ1,TGTGCTCTTGGGGAAAGATTTTCCTACGAATCTGGGGGATACGGCGGGGGCACCGATAAACTCATCTTT,CALGERFSYESGGYGGGTDKLIF
TRDD3,TRDV1,few,TRDJ2,TGTGCTCTTGGGGAACTCCCGCCCGGTGCGGGGTATTACTGGGGGACTCACGGACTCTTCTTT,CALGELPPGAGYYWGTHGLFF
TRDD3,TRDV1,.,TRDJ1,TGTGCTCTTGGGGAATCGGTCTTCCTTCTTTCGCCTCGGGGGATACCCGATAAACTCATCTTT,CALGESVFLLSPRGIPDKLIF
TRDD3,TRDV1,few,TRDJ1,TGTGCTCTTGGGGTGCCCAAAACCGGCAGGGGGATAGTCAAAACCGATAAACTCATCTTT,CALGVPKTGRGIVKTDKLIF
TRDD3,TRDV1,.,TRDJ1,TGTGCTCTTGGGGAACTCCGGTACTGGGGGATCCACCTCACCGATAAACTCATCTTT,CALGELRYWGIHLTDKLIF
.,TRDV1,.,TRDJ1,TGTGCTCTTGGGGAAATTTTCGGGGGGAGGACCCTATACACCGATAAACTCATCTTT,CALGEIFGGRTLYTDKLIF
.,TRDV1,few,TRDJ1,TGTGCTCTTGGGCCGCGGGACTTACAGGGTCTGGTACTCTTTACCGATAAACTCATCTTT,CALGPRDLQGLVLFTDKLIF
.,TRDV1,.,TRDJ1,TGTGCTCTGCCCGGCCCCAGGGGGGTGTACACCGATAAACTCATCTTT,CALPGPRGVYTDKLIF
.,TRDV1,.,TRDJ1,TGTGCTCTTGGGGAATCGACAGGAGTGGCCGGGGCCTACTACACCGATAAACTCATCTTT,CALGESTGVAGAYYTDKLIF
TRDD3,TRDV1,.,TRDJ1,TGTGCTCTTGGGGAACTATCCTACAAATACTGGGGGATAGGCACCGATAAACTCATCTTT,CALGELSYKYWGIGTDKLIF
TRDD3,TRDV2,few,TRDJ1,TGTGCCTGTGGTCTCCTACTGGGGGAATACACCGATAAACTCATCTTT,CACGLLLGEYTDKLIF
TRDD3,TRDV1,few,TRDJ1,TGTGCTCTTGGGAATCGCAGGTATCGAAATACTGGGGGATCCTGGTTGTTTGATAAACTCATCTTT,CALGNRRYRNTGGSWLFDKLIF
.,TRDV1,medium-sized,TRDJ1,TGTGCTCTTGGGGAACTTAATCCTCACCGGGTATACACCGATAAACTCATCTTT,CALGELNPHRVYTDKLIF
TRDD2,TRDV1,few,TRDJ1,TGTGCTCTTGGGGAACTAATCCCCTTCCTAGATCTGGGGCCTTACACCGATAAACTCATCTTT,CALGELIPFLDLGPYTDKLIF
TRDD3,TRDV1,.,TRDJ1,TGTGCTCTCGGCTCGACGGGTACTGGGGGATACGCGGGCGATAAACTCATCTTT,CALGSTGTGGYAGDKLIF
.,TRAV38-2/DV8,medium-sized,TRDJ3,TGTGCTTATAGGTCCTCGGGGCCTAGTCTAGATATGAGCTCCTGGGACACCCGACAGATGTTTTTC,CAYRSSGPSLDMSSWDTRQMFF
TRDD3,TRDV1,.,TRDJ1,TGTGCTCTTGGGGATCGCCTGGTGGGGGAACGATCGGGTCCTGGGGACACCGATAAACTCATCTTT,CALGDRLVGERSGPGDTDKLIF
TRDD3,TRDV1,.,TRDJ1,TGTGCTCTTGGGGAACTCCTTCTCCTCCATCCTGGGGGACCAGCTCCCACCGATAAACTCATCTTT,CALGELLLLHPGGPAPTDKLIF
TRDD3,TRDV1,.,TRDJ1,TGTGCTCTTGGGGAAGGTAAACTCCTTGTTGGTGTGGGGGATACCGATAAACTCATCTTT,CALGEGKLLVGVGDTDKLIF
.,TRDV1,.,TRDJ1,TGTGCTCTTGGGGAATACCGAACGTTAGGCAAACTCATCTTT,CALGEYRTLGKLIF
TRDD3,TRDV1,.,TRDJ3,TGTGCTCTTGGGAATGGAGGGGCCTTCCGACGGGTACTGGGGGACTCCTGGGACACCCGACAGATGTTTTTC,CALGNGGAFRRVLGDSWDTRQMFF
TRDD3,TRDV1,.,TRDJ3,TGTGCTCTTGGGGAAAGGAGGGCTGGGGGACCTCTAAGCTCCTGGGACACCCGACAGATGTTTTTC,CALGERRAGGPLSSWDTRQMFF
TRDD3,TRDV1,.,TRDJ1,TGTGCTCTTGGGGAACTAGTGGGACTTACTGGGGGACCGAATAAACTCATCTTT,CALGELVGLTGGPNKLIF
TRDD3,TRDV1,few,TRDJ1,TGTGCTCTTGGGCTAGGGTCCCTCTCCCCTCTGGGGGATAGAAAACTCATCTTT,CALGLGSLSPLGDRKLIF
TRDD3,TRDV1,few,TRDJ1,TGTGCTCTTGGGGAACTAGATCGTTGGCCTTCCCAGTACTGGGGGAACCGGTACACCGATAAACTCATCTTT,CALGELDRWPSQYWGNRYTDKLIF
.,TRDV1,once,TRDJ1,TGTGCTCTTGGGGAGTCCTTTAAGCTCATCTTT,CALGESFKLIF
TRDD3,TRDV1,.,TRDJ1,TGTGCTCTTGGCCAACGACGCCCCTACGATGGGGATAGGGGTAAACTCATCTTT,CALGQRRPYDGDRGKLIF
TRDD3,TRDV1,few,TRDJ1,TGTGCTCTTGGGGAACTCTCCCATACCAGGCCTGGGGGATACTGCGATAAACTCATCTTT,CALGELSHTRPGGYCDKLIF
TRDD2,TRDV1,few,TRDJ1,TGTGCTCTTGGGGAACTCCTAACTTCCTACGGCCTCCTGTACACCGATAAACTCATCTTT,CALGELLTSYGLLYTDKLIF
TRDD3,TRDV1,once,TRDJ1,TGTGCTCTTGGGGAACTGCGCCCCCGTGCGGGATACTACACCGATAAACTCATCTTT,CALGELRPRAGYYTDKLIF
.,TRDV1,.,TRDJ1,TGTGCTCTTGGGGACAGAACCTTCCTACGTCCAGGGGGATATAGTGGGACCGATAAACTCATCTTT,CALGDRTFLRPGGYSGTDKLIF
.,TRDV1,.,TRDJ1,TGTGCTCTTGGGGCCTACCGTCTCGCGTCGCCTAGTACACCGAAACTCATCTTT,CALGAYRLASPSTPKLIF
TRDD3,TRDV1,large,TRDJ1,TGTGCTCTTGCGAACTGGGGGATAATCAACGATAAACTCATCTTT,CALANWGIINDKLIF